The T cell receptor beta chain described here comes from a study of response to subunit inactivated influenza vaccine listed by TCRdb under 2018. Regarding the study in general: The study used deep quantitative T cell receptor repertoire profiling to track responses to a trivalent subunit inactivated influenza vaccine.

Libraries were constructed by RT-PCR. Sequencing was carried out with an Illumina HiSeq 2500. The public reads were reprocessed in TCRdb via fastp at Q25 and MiXCR, keeping in-frame beta chains. CDR3 protein sequences are deduplicated, and each keeps its most common genes and DNA. The sample includes 150,000 or so distinct CDR3 sequences, with around 10% observed a single time. 35% to 40% of the sample goes to the ten largest clones. The germline V end is reduced by 6 bases and the J end by 0 bases; junction bases left unmatched: 6. The germline V gene supplies CDR1 MNHEY and CDR2 SVGEGT. CDR3 length: 15 amino acids, cysteine to phenylalanine. Only the CDR3 DNA is retained, 45 bases long and in frame from the first base. In the case of this clonotype: What antigen it recognizes has not been identified. No base quality information exists; no much larger clone differs at one position.

General findings and caveats noted by the study authors: According to the authors, only a limited number of new T cells may be recruited by each seasonal influenza vaccination.

This chain is built from TRBV6-2 or TRBV6-3 and TRBJ1-2; TRBD1 matches 8 bases in the middle. The starting material was CD8+ T cells sorted from PBMCs, obtained less than 30 months after vaccination. This clonotype was obtained from a man between 50 and 69 years old who received an inactivated influenza vaccine. Donor details come from another sample of the same person, matched by shared clones. The DNA sequence is as follows: TGTGCCAGCAGGACAGGGGCAGCAGCTAACTATGGCTACACCTTC. This codes for CASRTGAAANYGYTF.